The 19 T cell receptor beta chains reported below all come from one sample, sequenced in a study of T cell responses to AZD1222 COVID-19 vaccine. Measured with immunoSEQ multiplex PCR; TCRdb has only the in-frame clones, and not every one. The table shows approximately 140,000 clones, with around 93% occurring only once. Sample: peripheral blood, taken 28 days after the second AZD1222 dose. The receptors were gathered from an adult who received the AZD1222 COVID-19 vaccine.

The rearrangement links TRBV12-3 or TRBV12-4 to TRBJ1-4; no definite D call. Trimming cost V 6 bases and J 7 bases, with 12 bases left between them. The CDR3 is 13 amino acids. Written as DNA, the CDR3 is TGTGCCAGCAGCACGGACGGGTCTGAAAAACTGTTTTTT. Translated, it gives CASSTDGSEKLFF.

The DNA for the CDR3 is TGCGCCAGCAGCTTGGACTCCCCCACGAACACCGGGGAGCTGTTTTTT. The encoded protein is CASSLDSPTNTGELFF. The rearrangement links TRBV5-1 to TRBJ2-2; D remains ambiguous. Trimming cost V 0 bases and J 0 bases, with 9 bases left between them. The CDR3 spans 16 residues. Germline V gene sequence: CDR1 SGHRS, CDR2 YFSETQ. Combining the CDR3 with reference TRBV5-1 and TRBJ2-2 gives the whole variable domain KAGVTQTPRYLIKTRGQQVTLSCSPISGHRSVSWYQQTPGQGLQFLFEYFSETQRNKGNFPGRFSGRQFSNSRSEMNVSTLELGDSALYLCASSLDSPTNTGELFFGEGSRLTVL.

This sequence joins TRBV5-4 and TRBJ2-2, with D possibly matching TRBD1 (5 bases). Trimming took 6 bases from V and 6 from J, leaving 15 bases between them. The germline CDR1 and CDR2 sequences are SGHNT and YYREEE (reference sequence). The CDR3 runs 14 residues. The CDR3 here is CASMAGPNPGELFF. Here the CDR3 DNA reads TGTGCCAGCATGGCAGGGCCTAATCCCGGGGAGCTGTTTTTT. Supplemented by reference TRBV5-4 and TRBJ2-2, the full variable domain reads ETGVTQSPTHLIKTRGQQVTLRCSSQSGHNTVSWYQQALGQGPQFIFQYYREEENGRGNFPPRFSGLQFPNYSSELNVNALELDDSALYLCASMAGPNPGELFFGEGSRLTVL.

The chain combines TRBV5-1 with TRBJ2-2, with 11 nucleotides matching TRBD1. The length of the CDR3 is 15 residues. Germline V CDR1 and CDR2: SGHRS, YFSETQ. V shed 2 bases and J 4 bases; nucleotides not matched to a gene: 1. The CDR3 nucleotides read TGCGCCAGCAGCTTTGGGACAGGGGGCACCGGGGAGCTGTTTTTT. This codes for CASSFGTGGTGELFF.

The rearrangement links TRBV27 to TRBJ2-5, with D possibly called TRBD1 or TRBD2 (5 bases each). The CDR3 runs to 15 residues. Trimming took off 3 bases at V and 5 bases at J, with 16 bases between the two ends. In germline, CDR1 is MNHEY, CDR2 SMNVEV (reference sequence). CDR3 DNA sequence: TGTGCCAGCAGTTTGTCGAGGGGAGATGTGGAGACCCAGTACTTC. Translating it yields CASSLSRGDVETQYF.

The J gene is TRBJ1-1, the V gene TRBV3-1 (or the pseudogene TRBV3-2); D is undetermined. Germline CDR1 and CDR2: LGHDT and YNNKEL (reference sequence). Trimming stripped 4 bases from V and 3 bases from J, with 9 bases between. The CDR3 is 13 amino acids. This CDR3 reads CASSLGLYTEAFF. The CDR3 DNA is TGTGCCAGCAGCCTCGGACTGTACACTGAAGCTTTCTTT.

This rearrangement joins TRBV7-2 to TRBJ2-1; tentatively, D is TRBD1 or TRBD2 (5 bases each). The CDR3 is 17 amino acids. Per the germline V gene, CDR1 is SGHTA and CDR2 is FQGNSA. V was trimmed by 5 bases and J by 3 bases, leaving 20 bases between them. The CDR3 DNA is TGTGCCAGCAGCCCCGAGGGGTTAGCCAGTCGCTACAATGAGCAGTTCTTC. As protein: CASSPEGLASRYNEQFF.

Here the CDR3 DNA reads TGTGCCAGCAGCTTCGGACTAGCGGGAAGGAGCTCCTACAATGAGCAGTTCTTC. Translated: CASSFGLAGRSSYNEQFF. The V call is TRBV11-3, the J call TRBJ2-1; the match to TRBD2 covers 12 bases. The CDR3 covers 18 residues. Germline values: CDR1 SGHNT, CDR2 YENEEA. With 3 bases clipped from V and 0 bases from J, the junction kept 6 bases outside the gene matches.

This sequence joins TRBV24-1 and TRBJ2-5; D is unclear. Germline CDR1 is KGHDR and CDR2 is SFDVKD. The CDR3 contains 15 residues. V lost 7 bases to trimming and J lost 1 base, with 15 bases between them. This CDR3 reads CATSQAQPGQETQYF. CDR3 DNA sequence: TGTGCCACCAGCCAAGCCCAACCGGGCCAAGAGACCCAGTACTTC.

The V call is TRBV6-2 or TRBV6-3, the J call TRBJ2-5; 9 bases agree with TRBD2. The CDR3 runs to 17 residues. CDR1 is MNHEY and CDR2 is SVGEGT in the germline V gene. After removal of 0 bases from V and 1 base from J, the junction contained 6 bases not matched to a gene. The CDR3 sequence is CASSYSSSGSVQETQYF. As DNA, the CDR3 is TGTGCCAGCAGTTACTCGAGTAGCGGGAGTGTCCAAGAGACCCAGTACTTC.

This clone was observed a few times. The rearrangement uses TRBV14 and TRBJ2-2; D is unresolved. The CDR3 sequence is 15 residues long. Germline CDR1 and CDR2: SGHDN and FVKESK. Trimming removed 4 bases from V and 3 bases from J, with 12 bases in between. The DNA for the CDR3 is TGTGCCAGCAGCCCCCATGTGGGGTACACCGGGGAGCTGTTTTTT. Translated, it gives CASSPHVGYTGELFF. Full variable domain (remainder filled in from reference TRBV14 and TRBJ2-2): EAGVTQFPSHSVIEKGQTVTLRCDPISGHDNLYWYRRVMGKEIKFLLHFVKESKQDESGMPNNRFLAERTGGTYSTLKVQPAELEDSGVYFCASSPHVGYTGELFFGEGSRLTVL.

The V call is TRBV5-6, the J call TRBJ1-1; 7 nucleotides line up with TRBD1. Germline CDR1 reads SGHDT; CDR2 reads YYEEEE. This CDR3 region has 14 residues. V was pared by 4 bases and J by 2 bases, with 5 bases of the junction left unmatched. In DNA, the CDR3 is TGTGCCAGCAGCCCGACAGGGAAAAACACTGAAGCTTTCTTT. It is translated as CASSPTGKNTEAFF.

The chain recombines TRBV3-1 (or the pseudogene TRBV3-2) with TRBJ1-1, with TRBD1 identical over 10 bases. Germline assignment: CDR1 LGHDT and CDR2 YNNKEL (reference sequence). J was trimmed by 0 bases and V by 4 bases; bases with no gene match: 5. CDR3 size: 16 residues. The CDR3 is CASSRGTGAMNTEAFF. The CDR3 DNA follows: TGTGCCAGCAGCCGCGGGACAGGGGCTATGAACACTGAAGCTTTCTTT.

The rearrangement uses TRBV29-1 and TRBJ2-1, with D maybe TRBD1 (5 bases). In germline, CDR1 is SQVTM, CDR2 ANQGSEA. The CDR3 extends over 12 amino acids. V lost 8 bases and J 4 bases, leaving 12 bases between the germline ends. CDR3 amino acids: CSTQGRYNEQFF. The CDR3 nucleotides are TGCAGCACTCAGGGCAGATACAATGAGCAGTTCTTC.

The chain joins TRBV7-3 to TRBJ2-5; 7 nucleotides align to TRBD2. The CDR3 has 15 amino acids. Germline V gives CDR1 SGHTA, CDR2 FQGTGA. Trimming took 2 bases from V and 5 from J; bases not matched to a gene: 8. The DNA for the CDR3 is TGTGCCAGCAGCTTAGGGGCGGGAGAGGTGGAGACCCAGTACTTC. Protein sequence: CASSLGAGEVETQYF.

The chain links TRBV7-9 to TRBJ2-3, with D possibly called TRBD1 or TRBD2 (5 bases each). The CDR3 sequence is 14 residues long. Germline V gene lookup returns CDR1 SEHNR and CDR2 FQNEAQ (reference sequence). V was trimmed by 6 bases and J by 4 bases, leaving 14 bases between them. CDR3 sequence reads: CASSLLGAADTQYF. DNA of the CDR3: TGTGCCAGCAGTCTTCTCGGGGCAGCAGATACGCAGTATTTT. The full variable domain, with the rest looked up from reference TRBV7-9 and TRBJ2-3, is DTGVSQNPRHKITKRGQNVTFRCDPISEHNRLYWYRQTLGQGPEFLTYFQNEAQLEKSRLLSDRFSAERPKGSFSTLEIQRTEQGDSAMYLCASSLLGAADTQYFGPGTRLTVL.

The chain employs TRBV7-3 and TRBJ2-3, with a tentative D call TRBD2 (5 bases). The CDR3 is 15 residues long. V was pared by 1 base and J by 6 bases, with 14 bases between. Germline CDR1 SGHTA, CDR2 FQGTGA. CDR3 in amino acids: CASSLNPRGEDTQYF. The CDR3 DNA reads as TGTGCCAGCAGCTTAAACCCCCGTGGGGAGGATACGCAGTATTTT. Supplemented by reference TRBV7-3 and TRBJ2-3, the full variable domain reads GAGVSQTPSNKVTEKGKYVELRCDPISGHTALYWYRQSLGQGPEFLIYFQGTGAADDSGLPNDRFFAVRPEGSVSTLKIQRTERGDSAVYLCASSLNPRGEDTQYFGPGTRLTVL.

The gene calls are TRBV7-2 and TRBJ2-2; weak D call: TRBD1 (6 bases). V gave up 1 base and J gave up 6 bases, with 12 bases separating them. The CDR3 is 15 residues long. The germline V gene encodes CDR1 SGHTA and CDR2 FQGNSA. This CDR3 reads CASSLGRGQSGELFF. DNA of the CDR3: TGTGCCAGCAGCTTAGGCCGCGGACAGTCCGGGGAGCTGTTTTTT. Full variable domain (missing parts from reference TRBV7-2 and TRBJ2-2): GAGVSQSPSNKVTEKGKDVELRCDPISGHTALYWYRQSLGQGLEFLIYFQGNSAPDKSGLPSDRFSAERTGGSVSTLTIQRTQQEDSAVYLCASSLGRGQSGELFFGEGSRLTVL.

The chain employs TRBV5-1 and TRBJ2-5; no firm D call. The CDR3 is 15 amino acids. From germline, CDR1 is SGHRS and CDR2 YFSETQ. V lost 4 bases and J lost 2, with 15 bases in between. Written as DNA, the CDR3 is TGCGCCAGCAGCCCAAGCCCCGGGTCGCAAGAGACCCAGTACTTC. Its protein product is CASSPSPGSQETQYF.